The present T cell receptor beta chain was sequenced within a study of T cell changes during pregnancy in multiple sclerosis. The V end was cut by 6 bases, the J end by 0 bases, with 9 bases between. The CDR3 has 15 amino acids. Looked up from germline, CDR1 is LNHDA and CDR2 is SQIVND (reference sequence). Clones were read by immunoSEQ multiplex PCR, and TCRdb kept only the in-frame ones, dropping some. The repertoire consists of tens of thousands of clones, with approximately 94% occurring once and the leading ten covering more than 4%. The TCR sequence derives from a female donor with multiple sclerosis, enrolled in a pregnancy study. The sequenced sample was CD8+ T cells from peripheral blood mononuclear cells, obtained in the first trimester of pregnancy. The V gene is TRBV19, the J gene TRBJ2-6, with TRBD2 as a possible D gene (6 bases). CDR3 protein: CASRLGGSGANVLTF. As DNA, the CDR3 is TGTGCCAGTAGGCTCGGGGGCTCTGGGGCCAACGTCCTGACTTTC.